A selection of T cell receptor beta chains follows, all from one sample in a study of blood T cell repertoires in COVID-19. TCRdb keeps only in-frame clones here, not all; method: immunoSEQ multiplex PCR. The data contain a few hundred thousand clones, about nine tenths of them singletons. The sample was PBMCs or T cells enriched from blood (not recorded which). The receptor source for this set is a woman between 45 and 65 years old in a cohort exposed to, infected with or recovered from COVID-19 (not recorded which). CDR3s include the opening cysteine and the closing phenylalanine or tryptophan. Fields, in order: V gene, J gene, clone size, D gene, CDR3 protein, CDR3 DNA. D genes are given only for firm matches. Clone size is given for some rows only: seen once, a few or many times, or a class if the clone is expanded.

>TRBV10-3|TRBJ1-1|once|TRBD1
CAIRGDRGTEAFF
TGTGCCATCAGGGGGGACAGGGGCACTGAAGCTTTCTTT
>TRBV6-5|TRBJ1-4|.|.
CASNRRTNEKLFF
TGTGCCAGCAACAGAAGAACTAATGAAAAACTGTTTTTT
>TRBV12-3/TRBV12-4|TRBJ2-5|.|TRBD1
CASSTDRDETQYF
TGTGCCAGCAGTACGGACAGGGACGAGACCCAGTACTTC
>TRBV28|TRBJ2-7|.|TRBD1
CASPPPGQASYEQYF
TGTGCCAGCCCTCCCCCCGGACAGGCCTCCTACGAGCAGTACTTC
>TRBV11-2|TRBJ2-1|.|TRBD1
CASSLTGQGGYNEQFF
TGTGCCAGCAGCTTAACGGGACAGGGAGGGTACAATGAGCAGTTCTTC
>TRBV4-3|TRBJ2-2|once|TRBD1
CASSQDVVITGQLNTGELFF
TGCGCCAGCAGCCAAGATGTGGTAATAACGGGACAGCTGAACACCGGGGAGCTGTTTTTT
>TRBV28|TRBJ1-6|.|.
CASSAPQGYSPLHF
TGTGCCAGCAGTGCCCCACAGGGCTATTCACCCCTCCACTTT
>TRBV6-5|TRBJ1-1|.|.
CASSSALGAANTEAFF
TGTGCCAGCAGTTCCGCCCTGGGGGCCGCGAACACTGAAGCTTTCTTT
>TRBV4-2|TRBJ2-7|.|TRBD2
CASSQTGLAVPEQYF
TGTGCCAGCAGCCAAACGGGACTAGCGGTCCCCGAGCAGTACTTC
>TRBV4-2|TRBJ1-2|few|TRBD1
CASSHGQGSYGYTF
TGTGCCAGCAGCCACGGACAGGGATCCTATGGCTACACCTTC
>TRBV5-6|TRBJ2-7|.|TRBD1
CASSLSGTGSVRQYF
TGTGCCAGCAGCTTGTCGGGGACAGGCTCGGTAAGGCAGTACTTC
>TRBV4-3|TRBJ2-2|.|TRBD1
CASSLDRVSGELFF
TGCGCCAGCAGTCTCGACAGGGTCTCCGGGGAGCTGTTTTTT
>TRBV6-5|TRBJ2-7|.|.
CASSPTVADSEQYF
TGTGCCAGCAGCCCCACGGTGGCCGACAGCGAGCAGTACTTC
>TRBV19|TRBJ2-7|.|.
CASSAQGAYEQYF
TGTGCCAGTAGTGCACAGGGCGCGTACGAGCAGTACTTC
>TRBV7-2|TRBJ1-5|.|.
CASSLEAGVRNQPQHF
TGTGCCAGCAGCTTAGAGGCAGGGGTGCGAAATCAGCCCCAGCATTTT
>TRBV12-3/TRBV12-4|TRBJ1-2|.|.
CASSLTGNYGYTF
TGTGCCAGCAGTTTAACAGGGAACTATGGCTACACCTTC
>TRBV30|TRBJ2-7|.|.
CAWDQGGEQYF
TGTGCCTGGGACCAGGGGGGCGAGCAGTACTTC
>TRBV9|TRBJ1-2|.|.
CASSPWGEYGYTF
TGTGCCAGCAGCCCCTGGGGGGAGTATGGCTACACCTTC
>TRBV27|TRBJ2-2|once|.
CASSPGPAANTGELFF
TGTGCCAGCAGTCCTGGGCCGGCCGCCAACACCGGGGAGCTGTTTTTT
>TRBV4-1|TRBJ1-5|.|TRBD1
CASSQLQGARNQPQHF
TGCGCCAGCAGCCAACTACAGGGGGCGAGGAATCAGCCCCAGCATTTT
>TRBV5-1|TRBJ2-2|few|.
CASSLVITGSGTGELFF
TGCGCCAGCAGCTTGGTTATAACAGGGAGTGGCACCGGGGAGCTGTTTTTT
>TRBV30|TRBJ1-1|.|.
CAWNPKGQNTEAFF
TGTGCCTGGAACCCCAAAGGACAGAACACTGAAGCTTTCTTT
>TRBV11-2|TRBJ1-2|.|.
CASSALGGGYGYTF
TGTGCCAGCAGCGCACTAGGGGGGGGCTATGGCTACACCTTC
>TRBV5-1|TRBJ2-2|.|TRBD2
CASRKAGSNTGELFF
TGCGCCAGCAGAAAAGCGGGGTCGAACACCGGGGAGCTGTTTTTT
>TRBV10-1|TRBJ2-2|.|TRBD1
CASSKNRDRGQGAGELFF
TGCGCCAGCAGCAAAAATCGGGACAGGGGGCAAGGGGCCGGGGAGCTGTTTTTT
>TRBV5-1|TRBJ2-2|.|TRBD1
CASSWDRGHSGELFF
TGCGCCAGCAGCTGGGACAGGGGGCATTCCGGGGAGCTGTTTTTT
>TRBV5-1|TRBJ2-3|.|.
CASSLAGDPTDTQYF
TGCGCCAGCAGCTTGGCCGGAGATCCCACAGATACGCAGTATTTT
>TRBV19|TRBJ1-1|.|.
CASSIRVTEAFF
TGTGCCAGTAGTATCAGGGTCACTGAAGCTTTCTTT
>TRBV6-5|TRBJ2-5|.|TRBD2
CAISRGGGTLETQYF
TGTGCCATTAGCCGGGGCGGGGGGACGTTAGAGACCCAGTACTTC
>TRBV5-1|TRBJ1-2|.|TRBD1
CASSPEGQQYGYTF
TGCGCCAGCAGCCCAGAGGGACAGCAATACGGCTACACCTTC
>TRBV12-2|TRBJ2-2|once|.
CASRPKPPLAGGHTGELFF
TGTGCAAGTCGCCCCAAGCCTCCCCTAGCGGGGGGCCACACCGGGGAGCTGTTTTTT
>TRBV7-9|TRBJ2-1|.|TRBD1
CASSFSLGQAVYNEQFF
TGTGCCAGCAGCTTTTCTTTGGGACAGGCGGTGTACAATGAGCAGTTCTTC
>TRBV2|TRBJ1-4|.|TRBD1
CASRTGVANEKLFF
TGTGCCAGCAGGACAGGGGTGGCTAATGAAAAACTGTTTTTT
>TRBV2|TRBJ1-2|.|.
CASSRDSPTGYTF
TGTGCCAGCTCCCGGGACTCACCAACGGGCTACACCTTC
>TRBV2|TRBJ2-3|.|.
CASSYTDTQYF
TGTGCCAGCAGTTACACAGATACGCAGTATTTT
>TRBV27|TRBJ2-7|.|.
CASSHAGTDAYEQYF
TGTGCCAGCAGTCATGCCGGGACTGACGCCTACGAGCAGTACTTC
>TRBV10-3|TRBJ2-3|.|.
CAISVRGFTDTQYF
TGTGCCATCAGTGTAAGGGGTTTCACAGATACGCAGTATTTT
>TRBV19|TRBJ1-3|few|.
CASRPHRSNSGNTIYF
TGTGCCAGTAGGCCTCACAGGTCAAACTCTGGAAACACCATATATTTT
>TRBV5-4|TRBJ2-2|.|TRBD2
CASSPGGADTGELFF
TGTGCCAGCAGCCCCGGGGGGGCGGACACCGGGGAGCTGTTTTTT
>TRBV9|TRBJ2-2|.|.
CASSVAGQPNTGELFF
TGTGCCAGCAGCGTAGCCGGACAGCCAAACACCGGGGAGCTGTTTTTT
>TRBV7-2|TRBJ1-1|.|TRBD1
CASSLVQGAVSEAFF
TGTGCCAGCAGCTTAGTACAGGGGGCTGTATCTGAAGCTTTCTTT
>TRBV5-1|TRBJ1-2|.|.
CASSLGQVRIDGYTF
TGCGCCAGCAGCTTGGGCCAGGTTCGCATCGATGGCTACACCTTC
>TRBV3-1/TRBV3-2|TRBJ2-7|.|.
CASSLRFPVSGHEQYF
TGTGCCAGCAGCCTCCGCTTCCCCGTAAGTGGGCACGAGCAGTACTTC
>TRBV12-3/TRBV12-4|TRBJ2-7|once|.
CASSSLSEQYF
TGTGCCAGCAGCTCCCTTAGCGAGCAGTACTTC
>TRBV19|TRBJ2-5|.|TRBD1
CAKAPRDRGTQETQYF
TGTGCCAAAGCCCCCCGGGACAGGGGGACCCAAGAGACCCAGTACTTC
>TRBV5-6|TRBJ1-5|.|.
CASSLGQEGNQPQHF
TGTGCCAGCAGCTTGGGACAGGAGGGCAATCAGCCCCAGCATTTT
>TRBV9|TRBJ1-1|few|TRBD1
CASSPSTGAGRKAFF
TGTGCCAGCAGCCCGTCGACAGGGGCAGGCAGGAAAGCTTTCTTT
>TRBV6-2/TRBV6-3|TRBJ2-1|.|.
CASSYPLVGGEQFF
TGTGCCAGCAGTTACCCCCTGGTAGGCGGGGAGCAGTTCTTC
>TRBV5-4|TRBJ1-1|.|.
CASSRRENTEAFF
TGTGCCAGCAGCCGACGGGAGAACACTGAAGCTTTCTTT
>TRBV28|TRBJ1-5|.|.
CASRTSGMNQPQHF
TGTGCCAGCAGGACCTCGGGGATGAATCAGCCCCAGCATTTT
>TRBV18|TRBJ1-2|once|.
CASSPLVGGSPHYGYTF
TGTGCCAGCTCACCTCTCGTTGGGGGCAGTCCCCACTATGGCTACACCTTC